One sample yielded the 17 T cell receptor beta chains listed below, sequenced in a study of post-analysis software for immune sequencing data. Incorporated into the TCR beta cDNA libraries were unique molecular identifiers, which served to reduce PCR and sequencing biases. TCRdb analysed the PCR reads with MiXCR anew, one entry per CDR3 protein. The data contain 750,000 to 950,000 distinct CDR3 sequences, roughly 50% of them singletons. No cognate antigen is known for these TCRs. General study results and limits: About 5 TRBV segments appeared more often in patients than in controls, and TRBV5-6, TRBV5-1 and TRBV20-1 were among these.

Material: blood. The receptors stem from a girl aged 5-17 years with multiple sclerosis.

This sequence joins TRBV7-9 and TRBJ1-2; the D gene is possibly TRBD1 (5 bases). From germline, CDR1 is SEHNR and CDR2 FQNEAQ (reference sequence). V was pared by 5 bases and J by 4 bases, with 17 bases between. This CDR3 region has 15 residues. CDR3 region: CASSPGGGSGYGYTF. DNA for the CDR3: TGTGCCAGCAGCCCCGGCGGGGGGTCGGGCTATGGCTACACCTTC.

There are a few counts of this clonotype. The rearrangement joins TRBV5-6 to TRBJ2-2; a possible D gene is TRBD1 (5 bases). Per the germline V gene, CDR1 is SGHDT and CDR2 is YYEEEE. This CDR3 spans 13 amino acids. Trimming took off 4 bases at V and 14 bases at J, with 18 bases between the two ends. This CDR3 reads CASSRLESQGLFF. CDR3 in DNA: TGTGCCAGCAGCCGTTTGGAGTCCCAGGGACTGTTTTTT. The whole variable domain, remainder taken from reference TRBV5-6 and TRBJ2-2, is DAGVTQSPTHLIKTRGQQVTLRCSPKSGHDTVSWYQQALGQGPQFIFQYYEEEERQRGNFPDRFSGHQFPNYSSELNVNALLLGDSALYLCASSRLESQGLFFGEGSRLTVL.

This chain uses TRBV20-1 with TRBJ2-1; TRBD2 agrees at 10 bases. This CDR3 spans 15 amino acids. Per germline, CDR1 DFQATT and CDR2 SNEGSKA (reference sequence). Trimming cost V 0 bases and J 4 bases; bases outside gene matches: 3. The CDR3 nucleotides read TGCAGTGCTAGAGATCAAGCGGGAGGGTACAATGAGCAGTTCTTC. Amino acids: CSARDQAGGYNEQFF.

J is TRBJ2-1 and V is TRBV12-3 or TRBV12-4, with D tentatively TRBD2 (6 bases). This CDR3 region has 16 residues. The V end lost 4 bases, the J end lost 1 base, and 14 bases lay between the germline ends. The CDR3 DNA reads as TGTGCCAGCAGTTCCCCCGGGCTAGCGTCCTACAATGAGCAGTTCTTC. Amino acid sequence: CASSSPGLASYNEQFF.

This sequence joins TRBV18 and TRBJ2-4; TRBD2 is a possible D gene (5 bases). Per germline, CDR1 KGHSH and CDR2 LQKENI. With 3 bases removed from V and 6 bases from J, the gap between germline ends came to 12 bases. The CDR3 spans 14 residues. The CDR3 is CASSPRADSNIQYF. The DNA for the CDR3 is TGTGCCAGCTCACCGAGGGCAGACTCAAACATTCAGTACTTC.

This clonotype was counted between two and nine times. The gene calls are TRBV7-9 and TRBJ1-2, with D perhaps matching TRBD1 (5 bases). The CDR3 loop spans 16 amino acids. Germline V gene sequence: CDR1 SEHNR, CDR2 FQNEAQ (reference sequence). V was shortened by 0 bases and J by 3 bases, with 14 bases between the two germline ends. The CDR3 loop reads CASSLADWRGDYGYTF. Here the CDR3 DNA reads TGTGCCAGCAGCTTAGCGGATTGGAGGGGCGACTATGGCTACACCTTC. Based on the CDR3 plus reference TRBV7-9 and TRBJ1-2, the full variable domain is DTGVSQNPRHKITKRGQNVTFRCDPISEHNRLYWYRQTLGQGPEFLTYFQNEAQLEKSRLLSDRFSAERPKGSFSTLEIQRTEQGDSAMYLCASSLADWRGDYGYTFGSGTRLTVV.

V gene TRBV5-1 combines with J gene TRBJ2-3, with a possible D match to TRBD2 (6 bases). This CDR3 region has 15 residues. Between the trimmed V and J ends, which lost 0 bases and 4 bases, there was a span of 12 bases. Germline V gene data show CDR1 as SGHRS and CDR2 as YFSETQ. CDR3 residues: CASSLDGGVSDTQYF. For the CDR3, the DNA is TGCGCCAGCAGCTTGGATGGCGGGGTCTCAGATACGCAGTATTTT.

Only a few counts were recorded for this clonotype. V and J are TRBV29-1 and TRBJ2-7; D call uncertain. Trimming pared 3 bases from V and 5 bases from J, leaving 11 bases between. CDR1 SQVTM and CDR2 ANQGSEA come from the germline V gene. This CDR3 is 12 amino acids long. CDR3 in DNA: TGCAGCGTTGAGTCAGGCCGCGACGAGCAGTACTTC. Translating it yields CSVESGRDEQYF.

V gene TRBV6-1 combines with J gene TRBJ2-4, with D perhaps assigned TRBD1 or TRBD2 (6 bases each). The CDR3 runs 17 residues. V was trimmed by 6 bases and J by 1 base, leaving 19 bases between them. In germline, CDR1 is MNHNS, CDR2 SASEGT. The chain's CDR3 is CASSPGSGGLAKNIQYF. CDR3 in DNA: TGTGCCAGCAGCCCCGGCTCTGGGGGGCTTGCCAAAAACATTCAGTACTTC.

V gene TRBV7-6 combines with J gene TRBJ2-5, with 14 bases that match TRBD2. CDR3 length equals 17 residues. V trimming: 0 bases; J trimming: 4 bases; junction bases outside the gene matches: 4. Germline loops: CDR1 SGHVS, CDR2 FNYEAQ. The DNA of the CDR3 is TGTGCCAGCAGCTTAGCGGGACTAGCGGGAGTCGGAGAGACCCAGTACTTC. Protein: CASSLAGLAGVGETQYF.

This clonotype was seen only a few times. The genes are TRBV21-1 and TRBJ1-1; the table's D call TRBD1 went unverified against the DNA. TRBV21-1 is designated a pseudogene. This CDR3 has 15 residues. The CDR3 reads CASSPEGQPNTEAFF. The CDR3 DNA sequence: TGTGCCAGCAGCCCGGAGGGACAGCCAAACACTGAAGCTTTCTTT.

CDR3 bases: TGTGCCAGCAGCCCTCGACTAGCGGAGAGCACAGATACGCAGTATTTT. It specifies CASSPRLAESTDTQYF. J is TRBJ2-3 and V is TRBV7-9, with 9 bases that match TRBD2. Germline values: CDR1 SEHNR, CDR2 FQNEAQ (reference sequence). The CDR3 totals 16 residues. The J segment lost 0 bases and the V segment lost 5 bases, leaving 6 bases of the junction unmatched.

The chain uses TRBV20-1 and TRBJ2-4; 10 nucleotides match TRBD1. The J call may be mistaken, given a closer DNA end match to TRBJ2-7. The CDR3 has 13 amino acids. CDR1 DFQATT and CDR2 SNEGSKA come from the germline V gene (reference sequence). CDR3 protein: CSATGTGAHEQYF. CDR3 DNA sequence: TGCAGTGCTACCGGGACAGGGGCCCACGAGCAGTACTTC.

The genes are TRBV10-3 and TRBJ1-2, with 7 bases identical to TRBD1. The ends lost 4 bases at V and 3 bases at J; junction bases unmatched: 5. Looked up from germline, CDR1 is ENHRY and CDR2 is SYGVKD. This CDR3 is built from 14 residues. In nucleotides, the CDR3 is TGTGCCATCAGTGTGGAGGGGGCAGACTATGGCTACACCTTC. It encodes CAISVEGADYGYTF.

CDR3 residues: CASSGGQAASGYTF. The CDR3 DNA follows: TGTGCCAGCAGCGGGGGACAGGCGGCCTCTGGCTACACCTTC. V usage is TRBV25-1 and J usage is TRBJ1-2; TRBD1 aligns across 8 bases. Losses at the gene ends were 6 bases for V and 7 bases for J; bases not matched to a gene: 10. CDR3 length: 14 residues. Per the germline V gene, CDR1 is MGHDK and CDR2 is SYGVNS.

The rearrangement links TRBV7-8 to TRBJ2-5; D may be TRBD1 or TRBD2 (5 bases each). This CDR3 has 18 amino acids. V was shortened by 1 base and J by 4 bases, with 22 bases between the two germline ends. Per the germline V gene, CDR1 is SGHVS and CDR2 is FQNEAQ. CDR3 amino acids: CASSLDAQNHRGAETQYF. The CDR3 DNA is TGTGCCAGCAGCTTAGACGCACAGAACCACAGAGGGGCAGAGACCCAGTACTTC.

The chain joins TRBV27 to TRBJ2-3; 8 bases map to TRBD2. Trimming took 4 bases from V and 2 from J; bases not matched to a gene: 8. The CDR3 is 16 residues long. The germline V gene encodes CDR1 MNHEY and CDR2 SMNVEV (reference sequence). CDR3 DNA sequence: TGTGCCAGCAGTTCGATAGCGGGAAGGTACACAGATACGCAGTATTTT. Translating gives CASSSIAGRYTDTQYF.